The 7 T cell receptor beta chains presented below share a single source sample, sequenced in a study of T cell changes during pregnancy in multiple sclerosis. Assay: immunoSEQ multiplex PCR; the TCRdb copy retains only in-frame clones and omits some. The profile shows 65,000 to 80,000 clones, over 85% of them singletons. Sequencing was performed on CD4+ T cells from peripheral blood mononuclear cells, taken before pregnancy. The receptor source for this set is a female donor with multiple sclerosis, enrolled in a pregnancy study.

The rearrangement joins TRBV7-9 to TRBJ1-2, with 7 bases that match TRBD1. Trimming took 0 bases from V and 0 from J; bases not matched to a gene: 4. The CDR3 length is 16 residues. Germline V gene sequence: CDR1 SEHNR, CDR2 FQNEAQ (reference sequence). CDR3 nucleotide sequence: TGTGCCAGCAGCTTAGCCTCCGGGACAGCTAACTATGGCTACACCTTC. Amino acids: CASSLASGTANYGYTF.

V gene TRBV27 combines with J gene TRBJ1-2; D is unclear. Germline V CDR1 and CDR2: MNHEY, SMNVEV (reference sequence). The CDR3 totals 12 residues. The V gene lost 5 bases and the J gene lost 4 bases, with 8 bases spanning the gap. CDR3 DNA sequence: TGTGCCAGCAGTGAGTCGGGCTATGGCTACACCTTC. Encoded protein: CASSESGYGYTF.

The V call is TRBV19, the J call TRBJ2-7, with 10 nucleotides matching TRBD2. CDR3 length: 17 amino acids. The germline V gene has CDR1 LNHDA and CDR2 SQIVND (reference sequence). The V segment lost 3 bases and the J segment 5 bases; nucleotides outside the gene matches: 13. CDR3 residues: CASSMRTSGDLIDEQYF. The CDR3, as DNA: TGTGCCAGTAGTATGAGGACTAGCGGAGACCTTATCGACGAGCAGTACTTC.

The rearrangement uses TRBV11-2 and TRBJ2-4; 10 nucleotides agree with TRBD2. V shed 5 bases, J shed 8 bases, and the junction held 18 bases outside the gene matches. Germline V CDR1 and CDR2: SGHAT, FQNNGV. The CDR3 contains 18 residues. CDR3 sequence (DNA): TGTGCCAGCAGCCCCTGGGCTTGGGCTAGCGGGAGACTTGACATTCAGTACTTC. This gives the protein CASSPWAWASGRLDIQYF.

This clone has only a few counts. This chain connects TRBV27 to TRBJ1-2; D may be TRBD1 (6 bases). Between the trimmed V and J ends, which lost 6 bases and 7 bases, there was a span of 15 bases. This CDR3 has 13 amino acids. In germline, CDR1 is MNHEY, CDR2 SMNVEV (reference sequence). The CDR3 sequence: CASSPTGYGGYTF. The CDR3 DNA reads TGTGCCAGCAGCCCCACAGGGTATGGTGGCTACACCTTC.

The chain combines TRBV28 with TRBJ1-1, with 8 bases fitting TRBD1. Germline V lookup: CDR1 MDHEN, CDR2 SYDVKM. The CDR3 has 14 amino acids. J lost 1 base, V lost 6 bases, and 4 bases had no gene match. The CDR3 sequence: CASRSQGANTEAFF. In nucleotides, the CDR3 is TGTGCCAGCAGGAGTCAGGGGGCGAACACTGAAGCTTTCTTT.

CDR3: CAWGRTGGNQPQHF. CDR3 nucleotides: TGTGCCTGGGGTAGGACAGGGGGTAATCAGCCCCAGCATTTT. This chain uses TRBV30 with TRBJ1-5; 10 bases are shared with TRBD1. This CDR3 has 14 residues. V was clipped by 5 bases and J by 4 bases; unmatched bases: 5. Per germline, CDR1 GTSNPN and CDR2 SVGIG (reference sequence).